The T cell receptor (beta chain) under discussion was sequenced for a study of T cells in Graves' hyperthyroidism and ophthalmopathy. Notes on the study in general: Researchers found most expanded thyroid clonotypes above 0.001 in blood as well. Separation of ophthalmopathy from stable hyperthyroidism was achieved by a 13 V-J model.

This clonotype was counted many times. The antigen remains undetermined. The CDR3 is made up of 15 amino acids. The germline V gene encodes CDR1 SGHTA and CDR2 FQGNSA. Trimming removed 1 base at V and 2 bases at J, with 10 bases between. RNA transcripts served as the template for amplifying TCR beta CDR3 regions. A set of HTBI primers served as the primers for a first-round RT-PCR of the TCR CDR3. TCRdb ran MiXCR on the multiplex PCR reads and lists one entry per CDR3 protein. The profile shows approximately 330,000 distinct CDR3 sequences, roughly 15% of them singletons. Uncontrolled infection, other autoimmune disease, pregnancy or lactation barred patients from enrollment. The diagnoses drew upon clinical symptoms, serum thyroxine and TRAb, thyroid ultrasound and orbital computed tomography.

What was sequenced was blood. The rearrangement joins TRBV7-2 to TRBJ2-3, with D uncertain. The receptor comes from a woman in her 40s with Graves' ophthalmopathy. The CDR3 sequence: CASSLDTTNTDTQYF. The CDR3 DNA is TGTGCCAGCAGCTTAGATACTACAAACACAGATACGCAGTATTTT.